Below, 13 T cell receptor beta chains from the same sample are listed, as sequenced in a study of T cell changes during pregnancy in multiple sclerosis. TCRdb's copy holds only in-frame clones and misses some; the assay was immunoSEQ multiplex PCR. In the table there are under 50,000 clones, around 93% of which are singletons. The sample here was CD8+ T cells from peripheral blood mononuclear cells, taken in the first trimester of pregnancy. These receptors originate from a female donor with multiple sclerosis, enrolled in a pregnancy study.

V usage is TRBV27 and J usage is TRBJ2-7; D gene unclear. The CDR3 consists of 13 residues. Germline CDR1 MNHEY, CDR2 SMNVEV (reference sequence). With 6 bases removed from V and 7 bases from J, the gap between germline ends came to 16 bases. The CDR3 protein is CASRSPGYLEQYF. The DNA of the CDR3 is TGTGCCAGCAGGTCGCCAGGCTACCTAGAGCAGTACTTC.

This sequence joins TRBV5-1 and TRBJ2-7; 8 nucleotides align to TRBD2. Trimming removed 2 bases from V and 5 bases from J; junction bases left unmatched: 3. Germline CDR1 and CDR2: SGHRS and YFSETQ. The length of the CDR3 is 13 residues. The CDR3 DNA follows: TGCGCCAGCAGCTTCGGTAGCGGGAACGAGCAGTACTTC. The encoded protein is CASSFGSGNEQYF.

V gene TRBV28 combines with J gene TRBJ2-1, with D possibly being TRBD1 (6 bases). Per germline, CDR1 MDHEN and CDR2 SYDVKM. The CDR3 totals 18 residues. Trimming cost V 4 bases and J 0 bases, with 19 bases left between them. CDR3 region: CASSSTRGAAGSYNEQFF. CDR3 nucleotide sequence: TGTGCCAGCAGTTCGACCAGGGGAGCCGCGGGCTCCTACAATGAGCAGTTCTTC.

The CDR3, as DNA: TGTGCCAGCAGCTTAGTAGGGGGGGCCACTGAAGCTTTCTTT. Translation: CASSLVGGATEAFF. The V and J genes are TRBV11-2 and TRBJ1-1; D perhaps matches TRBD1 (6 bases). Between the trimmed V and J ends, which lost 1 base and 4 bases, there was a span of 10 bases. The CDR3 totals 14 residues. CDR1 SGHAT and CDR2 FQNNGV come from the germline V gene.

The chain combines TRBV2 with TRBJ2-7; 7 bases are a match to TRBD1. This CDR3 has 12 amino acids. Trimming cost V 6 bases and J 4 bases; bases outside gene matches: 3. Per the germline V gene, CDR1 is SNHLY and CDR2 is FYNNEI. CDR3 in amino acids: CASSGTVYEQYF. CDR3 DNA sequence: TGTGCCAGCAGCGGGACAGTTTACGAGCAGTACTTC.

This clone has only one observation. The J gene is TRBJ2-5, the V gene TRBV6-1; 8 bases align to TRBD1. Germline CDR1 MNHNS, CDR2 SASEGT. This CDR3 has 18 residues. V dropped 4 bases and J dropped 3; count of bases not matched to a gene: 16. The CDR3 DNA follows: TGTGCCAGCAGTGGGACAGGGATTCCACGTTCACCTGAAGAGACCCAGTACTTC. Protein sequence: CASSGTGIPRSPEETQYF.

The chain couples TRBV5-4 to TRBJ1-1, with TRBD1 as a possible D gene (5 bases). The V gene lost 2 bases and the J gene lost 0 bases, with 8 bases spanning the gap. This CDR3 region has 14 residues. Looked up from germline, CDR1 is SGHNT and CDR2 is YYREEE (reference sequence). The CDR3 coding sequence is TGTGCCAGCAGCTTAGGACATATGAACACTGAAGCTTTCTTT. Translated, it gives CASSLGHMNTEAFF.

The chain combines TRBV19 with TRBJ2-1; 11 bases fit TRBD2. The ends lost 5 bases at V and 14 bases at J; junction bases unmatched: 14. CDR3 size: 15 residues. Germline V gene lookup returns CDR1 LNHDA and CDR2 SQIVND (reference sequence). CDR3 loop: CASSRAGGLAVIEFF. The CDR3 DNA is TGTGCCAGTAGTCGGGCAGGGGGACTAGCGGTAATCGAGTTCTTC.

Note on this clone: This sample includes further DNA sequences coding for the same CDR3. The chain joins TRBV27 to TRBJ2-7; 11 bases are shared with TRBD2. The CDR3 has 14 residues. Looked up from germline, CDR1 is MNHEY and CDR2 is SMNVEV (reference sequence). The V gene end was trimmed by 6 bases and the J gene end by 3 bases; junction bases not matched to a gene: 4. The CDR3 DNA reads as TGTGCCAGCAGCCCCGGGACTAGCGGCTACGAGCAGTACTTC. Translation gives CASSPGTSGYEQYF.

CDR3 in DNA: TGCAGCGTCGTGCTAGACTACGAGCAGTACTTC. This translates into CSVVLDYEQYF. The rearrangement links TRBV29-1 to TRBJ2-7; D not resolved. The germline V gene encodes CDR1 SQVTM and CDR2 ANQGSEA. V lost 6 bases, J lost 3 bases, and 9 bases lay in between. This CDR3 is 11 amino acids long.

The chain has TRBV2 and TRBJ1-1; D ambiguous. In germline, CDR1 is SNHLY, CDR2 FYNNEI. V lost 4 bases and J lost 9, with 9 bases in between. The CDR3 runs 11 residues. In DNA form, the CDR3 reads TGTGCCAGCAGTGCGGGTGGTCAAGCTTTCTTT. This codes for CASSAGGQAFF.

The gene calls are TRBV7-8 and TRBJ2-1, with TRBD1 identical over 8 bases. From germline, CDR1 is SGHVS and CDR2 FQNEAQ. CDR3 length: 17 amino acids. The V and J ends lost 5 bases and 5 bases, in that order; junction bases with no gene match: 14. As DNA, the CDR3 is TGTGCCAGCAGCAAATCTCCAGGGGGCCGCGGAAACAATGAGCAGTTCTTC. Encoded protein: CASSKSPGGRGNNEQFF.

The chain couples TRBV28 to TRBJ2-2, with 9 bases lining up with TRBD1. The CDR3 has 17 residues. J gave up 5 bases and V 6 bases, and 13 bases lay outside the gene matches. In germline, CDR1 is MDHEN, CDR2 SYDVKM. For the CDR3, the DNA is TGTGCCAGCAGCACACGAACAGGGGGCGTCCTAACCGGGGAGCTGTTTTTT. Translated: CASSTRTGGVLTGELFF.